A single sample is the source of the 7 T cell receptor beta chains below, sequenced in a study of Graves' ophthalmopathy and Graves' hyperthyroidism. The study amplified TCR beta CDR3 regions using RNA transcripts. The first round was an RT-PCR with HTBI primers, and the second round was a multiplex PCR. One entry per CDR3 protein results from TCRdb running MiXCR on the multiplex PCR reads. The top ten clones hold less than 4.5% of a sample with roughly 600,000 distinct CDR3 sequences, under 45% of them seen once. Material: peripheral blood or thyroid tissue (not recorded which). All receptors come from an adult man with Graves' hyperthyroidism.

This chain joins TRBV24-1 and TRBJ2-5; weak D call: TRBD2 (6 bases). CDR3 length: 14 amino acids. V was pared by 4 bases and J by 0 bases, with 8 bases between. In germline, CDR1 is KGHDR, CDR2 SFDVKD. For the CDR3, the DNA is TGTGCCACCAGTGACGGGACTTACCAAGAGACCCAGTACTTC. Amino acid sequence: CATSDGTYQETQYF.

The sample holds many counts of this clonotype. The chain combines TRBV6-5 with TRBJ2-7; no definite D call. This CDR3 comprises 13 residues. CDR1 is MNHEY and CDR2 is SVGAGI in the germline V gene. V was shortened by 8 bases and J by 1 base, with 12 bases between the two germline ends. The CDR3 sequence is CASGWVGSYEQYF. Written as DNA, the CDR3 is TGTGCCAGCGGGTGGGTGGGGTCCTACGAGCAGTACTTC.

The CDR3 is CASRLDRDTGELFF. DNA of the CDR3: TGTGCCAGCAGACTAGACAGGGACACCGGGGAGCTGTTTTTT. The genes are TRBV2 and TRBJ2-2, with 7 bases aligning to TRBD1. This CDR3 spans 14 amino acids. Germline assignment: CDR1 SNHLY and CDR2 FYNNEI. V was pared by 6 bases and J by 3 bases, with 4 bases of the junction left unmatched. Based on the CDR3 plus reference TRBV2 and TRBJ2-2, the full variable domain is EPEVTQTPSHQVTQMGQEVILRCVPISNHLYFYWYRQILGQKVEFLVSFYNNEISEKSEIFDDQFSVERPDGSNFTLKIRSTKLEDSAMYFCASRLDRDTGELFFGEGSRLTVL.

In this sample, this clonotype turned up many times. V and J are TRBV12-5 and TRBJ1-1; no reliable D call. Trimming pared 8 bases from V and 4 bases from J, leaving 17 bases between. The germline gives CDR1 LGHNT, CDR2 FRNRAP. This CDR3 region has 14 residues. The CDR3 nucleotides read TGTGCTAGTAAAATAGGCGGTGCAGGCACTGAAGCTTTCTTT. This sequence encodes CASKIGGAGTEAFF.

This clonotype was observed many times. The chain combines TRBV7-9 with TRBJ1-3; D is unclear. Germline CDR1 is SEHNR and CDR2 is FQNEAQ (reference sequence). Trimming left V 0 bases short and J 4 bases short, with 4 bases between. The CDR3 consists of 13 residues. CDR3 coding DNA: TGTGCCAGCAGCTTAGCGACAGGAAACACCATATATTTT. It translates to CASSLATGNTIYF.

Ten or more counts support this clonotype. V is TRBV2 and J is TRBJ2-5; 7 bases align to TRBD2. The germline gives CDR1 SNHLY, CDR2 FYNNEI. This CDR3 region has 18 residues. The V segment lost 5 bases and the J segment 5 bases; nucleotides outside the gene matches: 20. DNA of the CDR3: TGTGCCAGCAGTCTCGCCCCGCCACCCCGACTCGGGGGGGAGACCCAGTACTTC. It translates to CASSLAPPPRLGGETQYF. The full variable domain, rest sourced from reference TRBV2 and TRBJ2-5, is EPEVTQTPSHQVTQMGQEVILRCVPISNHLYFYWYRQILGQKVEFLVSFYNNEISEKSEIFDDQFSVERPDGSNFTLKIRSTKLEDSAMYFCASSLAPPPRLGGETQYFGPGTRLLVL.

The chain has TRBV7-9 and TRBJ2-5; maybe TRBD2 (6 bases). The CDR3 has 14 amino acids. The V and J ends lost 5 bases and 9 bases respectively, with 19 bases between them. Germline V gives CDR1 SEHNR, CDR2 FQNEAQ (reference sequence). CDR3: CASSVRDSRLAQYF. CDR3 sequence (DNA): TGTGCCAGCAGCGTGCGGGATAGTCGGTTGGCCCAGTACTTC.